This T cell receptor beta chain emerged from a study of cytomegalovirus exposure and HLA in healthy donors. Study-level results: An ancestry cluster, one associated with Asian ancestry, reportedly showed fewer N-insertions than the roughly 670-donor mean in a later analysis. It is likely that the observed cluster of highly shared sequence variants was a sequencing artifact.

A word on this clone: The antigen is unknown.

V was pared by 5 bases and J by 3 bases, with 11 bases of the junction left unmatched. Germline V gene sequence: CDR1 SGHVS, CDR2 FNYEAQ. This CDR3 contains 17 residues. The PCR was carried out with 60 Vbeta primers and 13 Jbeta primers. Authors' analysis steps: Approximately 11 million of the 75 million to 95 million unique TCR beta chains counted in a later analysis were shared. Profiling relied on immunoSEQ multiplex PCR, and the TCRdb table lists in-frame clones only, not all of them. Clone size and V and J calls were adopted from that table, with D and trimming inferred from the DNA. Among around 81,000 clones listed, approximately 57% were seen once.

The receptor was derived from a young man in good health and CMV-seropositive. This chain joins TRBV7-6 and TRBJ2-3; 10 bases line up with TRBD2. The material sequenced was PBMCs. CDR3 nucleotide sequence: TGTGCCAGCAGCCCACAAGCGGGAGGGTTCGTGACAGATACGCAGTATTTT. It is translated as CASSPQAGGFVTDTQYF.